Listed here are 14 T cell receptor beta chains from one sample, sequenced in a study of blood T cell repertoires in COVID-19 (dated by TCRdb to 2020 to 2022). Preparation of the library involved the immunoSEQ multiplex PCR assay. Held by TCRdb, this immuneACCESS table contains in-frame sequences only and omits some clones. Under half of the omission traces to an unresolved V gene where checked; the cause of the rest is unknown. The sample records more than 140,000 clones, 80% to 90% of which are singletons. 7.2% of the sample belongs to the ten largest clones. Sequenced material: peripheral blood. All receptors come from a woman aged 50 to 60 in a cohort sampled during active or convalescent COVID-19.

This clone was seen only a few times. The V gene is TRBV7-9, the J gene TRBJ2-2; tentatively, D is TRBD1 (5 bases). CDR1 SEHNR and CDR2 FQNEAQ come from the germline V gene (reference sequence). Trimming cost V 5 bases and J 2 bases, with 9 bases left between them. CDR3 length: 14 amino acids. CDR3 coding DNA: TGTGCCAGCAGCAAGACAGCTAACACCGGGGAGCTGTTTTTT. This sequence encodes CASSKTANTGELFF.

The chain carries TRBV19 and TRBJ1-2, with D unclear. This CDR3 comprises 15 residues. The V end was cut by 1 base, the J end by 0 bases, with 9 bases between. Germline CDR1 LNHDA, CDR2 SQIVND (reference sequence). CDR3 sequence (DNA): TGTGCCAGTAGTATAGGGGTTGCGGCTAACTATGGCTACACCTTC. The encoded protein is CASSIGVAANYGYTF. Full variable domain (remainder filled in from reference TRBV19 and TRBJ1-2): DGGITQSPKYLFRKEGQNVTLSCEQNLNHDAMYWYRQDPGQGLRLIYYSQIVNDFQKGDIAEGYSVSREKKESFPLTVTSAQKNPTAFYLCASSIGVAANYGYTFGSGTRLTVV.

The genes are TRBV3-1 (or the pseudogene TRBV3-2) and TRBJ1-3, with no clear D. Germline CDR1 LGHDT, CDR2 YNNKEL (reference sequence). Trimming left V 0 bases short and J 0 bases short, with 6 bases between. The CDR3 extends over 15 amino acids. The CDR3 DNA reads TGTGCCAGCAGCCAAGATGTCAGCTCTGGAAACACCATATATTTT. Protein product: CASSQDVSSGNTIYF.

This clone was seen only a few times. The V gene is TRBV7-8, the J gene TRBJ1-2, with TRBD1 as a possible D gene (5 bases). From germline, CDR1 is SGHVS and CDR2 FQNEAQ. This CDR3 has 14 residues. V shed 3 bases and J shed 3 bases, with 11 bases lying between them. CDR3 coding DNA: TGTGCCAGCAGCTTCAGGGTTCTAGACTATGGCTACACCTTC. Protein product: CASSFRVLDYGYTF.

The chain uses TRBV5-1 and TRBJ2-7, with TRBD1 matching 11 bases. Germline V gene sequence: CDR1 SGHRS, CDR2 YFSETQ. V dropped 4 bases and J dropped 4; count of bases not matched to a gene: 10. CDR3 length equals 16 residues. CDR3 amino acids: CASSAGQGARSYEQYF. CDR3 bases: TGCGCCAGCAGCGCCGGACAGGGGGCTAGATCATACGAGCAGTACTTC.

The V gene is TRBV12-3 or TRBV12-4, the J gene TRBJ1-1; D is uncertain. This CDR3 comprises 12 residues. Trimming took off 6 bases at V and 0 bases at J, with 5 bases between the two ends. CDR3 residues: CASRRMNTEAFF. The CDR3 DNA reads as TGTGCCAGCAGGAGAATGAACACTGAAGCTTTCTTT.

The genes are TRBV5-6 and TRBJ2-7, with a weak D call TRBD1 (6 bases). Germline V gene data show CDR1 as SGHDT and CDR2 as YYEEEE. Deletions cut 0 bases from V and 3 bases from J, with 7 bases between. The CDR3 extends over 13 amino acids. This CDR3 reads CASSLGTDYEQYF. The CDR3 nucleotides read TGTGCCAGCAGCTTGGGGACAGACTACGAGCAGTACTTC.

This chain joins TRBV5-1 and TRBJ2-6, with a tentative D call TRBD2 (5 bases). The CDR3 is 15 residues long. Trimming took 4 bases from V and 0 from J, leaving 8 bases between them. Germline lookup yields CDR1 SGHRS and CDR2 YFSETQ. CDR3 nucleotide sequence: TGCGCCAGCAGCGAGGGTAGCTCTGGGGCCAACGTCCTGACTTTC. Translated, it gives CASSEGSSGANVLTF.

The chain has TRBV9 and TRBJ1-4; TRBD1 is a possible D gene (5 bases). The CDR3 is made up of 14 amino acids. V lost 3 bases, J lost 8 bases, and 14 bases lay in between. The germline CDR1 and CDR2 sequences are SGDLS and YYNGEE. The CDR3: CASSATGITEKLFF. The CDR3 nucleotides read TGTGCCAGCAGCGCAACAGGTATCACCGAAAAACTGTTTTTT.

This clone was seen more than once but under ten times. J is TRBJ2-6 and V is TRBV6-6; TRBD2 matches at 7 bases. With 5 bases clipped from V and 0 bases from J, the junction kept 10 bases outside the gene matches. The CDR3 contains 18 residues. Germline lookup yields CDR1 MNHNY and CDR2 SVGAGI (reference sequence). The DNA for the CDR3 is TGTGCCAGCAGTCGCGTAGGAGCGGGGACCTCTGGGGCCAACGTCCTGACTTTC. It yields the protein CASSRVGAGTSGANVLTF.

This chain joins TRBV6-5 and TRBJ2-1, with 7 bases that match TRBD2. Germline values: CDR1 MNHEY, CDR2 SVGAGI. This CDR3 has 15 residues. With V trimmed by 6 bases and J by 2 bases, 7 bases remained unmatched. The CDR3 is CASSLSGVTYNEQFF. The CDR3 bases are TGTGCCAGCAGCTTAAGCGGGGTTACCTACAATGAGCAGTTCTTC.

The chain links TRBV13 to TRBJ2-3, with 8 nucleotides matching TRBD2. CDR3 length: 16 residues. Germline CDR1 reads PRHDT; CDR2 reads FYEKMQ (reference sequence). V lost 3 bases and J lost 7; bases outside the gene matches: 12. CDR3 protein: CASSFVTGGEGNTQYF. CDR3 bases: TGTGCCAGCAGCTTCGTTACGGGGGGGGAAGGGAATACGCAGTATTTT.

This clone was observed a few times. The genes are TRBV2 and TRBJ2-2; maybe TRBD2 (5 bases). V gave up 7 bases and J gave up 0 bases, with 9 bases separating them. Germline CDR1 SNHLY, CDR2 FYNNEI. The CDR3 runs 14 residues. Here the CDR3 DNA reads TGTGCCAGCACGGCTAGCTCGAACACCGGGGAGCTGTTTTTT. This codes for CASTASSNTGELFF.

This chain joins TRBV3-1 (or the pseudogene TRBV3-2) and TRBJ2-5; D may be TRBD1 (6 bases). The CDR3 is 13 amino acids. Trimming cost V 1 base and J 5 bases, with 8 bases left between them. Germline CDR1 LGHDT, CDR2 YNNKEL (reference sequence). The CDR3 sequence is CASSQGTVETQYF. The CDR3 coding sequence is TGTGCCAGCAGCCAAGGGACAGTTGAGACCCAGTACTTC.